Below are 12 T cell receptor beta chains sequenced from a single sample in a study of blood T cell repertoires in COVID-19. The assay was immunoSEQ multiplex PCR, and TCRdb's table has in-frame clones only and misses some. This table holds 50,000 to 70,000 clones, approximately 84% found once. The sample comprised peripheral blood. These receptors were collected from a man in his 70s with active COVID-19.

This chain joins TRBV21-1 and TRBJ2-7; TRBD2, as called in the table, went unchecked against the DNA. TRBV21-1 is listed as a pseudogene. The CDR3 totals 14 residues. This CDR3 is CASSKNESSYEQYF. CDR3 DNA: TGTGCCAGCAGCAAAAACGAGAGCTCCTACGAGCAGTACTTC.

The rearrangement uses TRBV7-2 and TRBJ2-2, with TRBD2 matching over 7 bases. This CDR3 contains 17 residues. The V segment lost 5 bases and the J segment 2 bases; nucleotides outside the gene matches: 11. Germline values: CDR1 SGHTA, CDR2 FQGNSA. CDR3 nucleotide sequence: TGTGCCAGCAGCCTGCGGGGGACTCAACTCAACACCGGGGAGCTGTTTTTT. It yields the protein CASSLRGTQLNTGELFF.

This chain uses TRBV5-1 with TRBJ2-2; 8 nucleotides align to TRBD2. The CDR3 is made up of 13 amino acids. CDR1 SGHRS and CDR2 YFSETQ come from the germline V gene. Germline trimming cut 4 bases from V and 7 bases from J; bases unmatched to any gene: 3. The CDR3 nucleotides are TGCGCCAGCAGCCCGACTAGCGACGGGGAGCTGTTTTTT. Translated: CASSPTSDGELFF.

The V call is TRBV28, the J call TRBJ2-2, with D unresolved. Between the trimmed V and J ends, which lost 8 bases and 3 bases, there was a span of 16 bases. CDR1 is MDHEN, CDR2 SYDVKM, per germline. The CDR3 has 15 residues. In nucleotides, the CDR3 is TGTGCCAGCGAATCCCGAGGTGCGGACACCGGGGAGCTGTTTTTT. It encodes CASESRGADTGELFF. The full variable domain, with the rest looked up from reference TRBV28 and TRBJ2-2, is DVKVTQSSRYLVKRTGEKVFLECVQDMDHENMFWYRQDPGLGLRLIYFSYDVKMKEKGDIPEGYSVSREKKERFSLILESASTNQTSMYLCASESRGADTGELFFGEGSRLTVL.

V gene TRBV27 combines with J gene TRBJ2-1; D gene ambiguous. This CDR3 is 15 amino acids long. Germline lookup yields CDR1 MNHEY and CDR2 SMNVEV (reference sequence). The germline V and J ends were trimmed by 6 bases and 5 bases, with 17 bases remaining between them. The CDR3 is CASSRDDVTDNEQFF. DNA of the CDR3: TGTGCCAGCAGCCGAGATGATGTTACCGACAATGAGCAGTTCTTC.

CDR3 bases: TGTGCCAGCACTGGCGCGGGGAGGGCCAAAAACATTCAGTACTTC. Translation gives CASTGAGRAKNIQYF. The chain employs TRBV2 and TRBJ2-4; weak D call: TRBD2 (6 bases). The CDR3 extends over 15 amino acids. The ends were cut back, 7 bases at V and 1 base at J, with 14 bases in the middle. CDR1 and CDR2 (germline): SNHLY, FYNNEI.

The chain carries TRBV5-1 and TRBJ2-7; 7 bases agree with TRBD1. Per germline, CDR1 SGHRS and CDR2 YFSETQ. The CDR3 contains 14 residues. With 0 bases clipped from V and 7 bases from J, the junction kept 7 bases outside the gene matches. The chain's CDR3 is CASSLAPGGREQYF. The CDR3 DNA sequence: TGCGCCAGCAGCTTGGCCCCAGGGGGTAGGGAGCAGTACTTC.

This chain uses TRBV6-5 with TRBJ2-1; tentatively, D is TRBD2 (5 bases). Germline V gene data show CDR1 as MNHEY and CDR2 as SVGAGI. Trimming removed 2 bases from V and 0 bases from J, with 5 bases in between. The CDR3 loop spans 14 amino acids. Here the CDR3 reads CASSYGSSYNEQFF. For the CDR3, the DNA is TGTGCCAGCAGTTACGGGAGCTCCTACAATGAGCAGTTCTTC.

The chain carries TRBV19 and TRBJ2-7; D is unclear. The germline CDR1 and CDR2 sequences are LNHDA and SQIVND (reference sequence). V was trimmed by 0 bases and J by 4 bases, leaving 16 bases between them. This CDR3 is built from 16 residues. CDR3 amino acids: CASSIDLSHSRYEQYF. Here the CDR3 DNA reads TGTGCCAGTAGTATAGATCTCAGTCACAGCAGATACGAGCAGTACTTC.

CDR3 DNA: TGTGCCAGCATGCGGCAGCCAAGCACAGATACGCAGTATTTT. Amino acids: CASMRQPSTDTQYF. The chain has TRBV6-5 and TRBJ2-3, with no clear D. Germline V gene lookup returns CDR1 MNHEY and CDR2 SVGAGI. CDR3 length equals 14 residues. Trimming took 7 bases from V and 0 from J, leaving 11 bases between them.

The rearrangement links TRBV12-3 or TRBV12-4 to TRBJ2-7; the D is unclear. With 1 base removed from V and 3 bases from J, the gap between germline ends came to 7 bases. This CDR3 comprises 13 residues. DNA for the CDR3: TGTGCCAGCAGTTTAGAGGCAGGCTACGAGCAGTACTTC. It specifies CASSLEAGYEQYF.

The chain uses TRBV6-5 and TRBJ2-1, with 11 bases fitting TRBD2. The CDR3 covers 12 residues. CDR1 is MNHEY, CDR2 SVGAGI, per germline. The CDR3 coding sequence is TGTGCGGCTAGCGGGAGGTCGGATGAGCAGTTCTTC. Amino acids: CAASGRSDEQFF.